The TCR beta chain under discussion was sequenced for a study of Graves' ophthalmopathy and Graves' hyperthyroidism. Amplification targeted the TCR beta CDR3 regions, with RNA transcripts as the source material. First-round RT-PCR employed HTBI primers, with a second-round multiplex PCR after it. TCRdb processed the multiplex PCR reads anew with MiXCR; each CDR3 protein has one entry. The sample yields about 620,000 distinct CDR3 sequences, about a fifth seen once. Germline V gene lookup returns CDR1 DFQATT and CDR2 SNEGSKA (reference sequence). Trimming cost V 1 base and J 6 bases; bases outside gene matches: 3. The CDR3 covers 13 residues. Study outcomes and limitations: Blood repertoires reportedly contained most expanded thyroid clonotypes above 0.001 frequency.

This clonotype has a count of ten or more. Its antigen is not known. People with hyperthyroidism were aged 18 to 65 and newly diagnosed, under 2 months' duration. Other autoimmune diseases, uncontrolled infections, pregnancy or lactation ruled patients out of participation. PBMCs stemmed from roughly 9.7 ml of fresh peripheral blood. The chain employs TRBV20-1 and TRBJ2-7; 10 nucleotides agree with TRBD2. Input material: peripheral blood. The sequence was obtained from a young woman with stable Graves' hyperthyroidism. Some clones in this sample may be carry-over from other donors' samples. CDR3 loop: CSARGLAGVEQYF. The CDR3 DNA sequence: TGCAGTGCTAGAGGGCTAGCGGGAGTCGAGCAGTACTTC.